This T cell receptor (beta chain) was captured by sequencing in a study of blood T cell repertoires in COVID-19. On the study more broadly: Samples came from the United States, Italy and Spain, spanning acute and convalescent COVID-19. PBMCs, B-cell-depleted T cells, or T cells provided the cDNA or gDNA that made up the material.

V shed 5 bases and J 3 bases; nucleotides not matched to a gene: 6. CDR1 MNHEY and CDR2 SVGEGT come from the germline V gene. This CDR3 region has 16 residues. Study processing details: Scientists estimated how many nucleated cells there were by amplifying reference gene primers. Clones were sequenced by immunoSEQ multiplex PCR, and TCRdb holds only the in-frame ones, with some missing. The V and J calls and the clone size are those of that table, but D and trimming were determined from the DNA. The sample includes about 210,000 clones, 90% to 95% of them seen just once. The specimen was peripheral blood. The source of this sequence is a man aged 25-45 years with acute or convalescent COVID-19. V gene TRBV6-2 or TRBV6-3 combines with J gene TRBJ2-3, with 12 bases identical to TRBD1. In DNA, the CDR3 is TGTGCCAGCAGTGGGGACAGGGGGCTGAGTACAGATACGCAGTATTTT. Its translation is CASSGDRGLSTDTQYF.